The 4 T cell receptor beta chains presented below share a single source sample, sequenced in a study of CD8 T cells in ankylosing spondylitis. Whole-study findings and limits: Seemingly characteristic of ankylosing spondylitis blood was a TCR beta motif consisting of roughly 8 highly homologous variants.

Antigen specificity for these receptors is unknown. TCRdb fed the 5' RACE reads into MiXCR, producing one record per CDR3 protein. The sample has about 220,000 distinct CDR3 sequences; 5.5% to 7.5% are singletons. The sequenced material came from blood, either unsorted or a sorted T cell fraction (not recorded which). The source of these receptors is a male donor with ankylosing spondylitis.

The chain combines TRBV28 with TRBJ2-7; tentatively, D is TRBD1 (5 bases). Germline V gene data show CDR1 as MDHEN and CDR2 as SYDVKM. The V and J ends lost 3 bases and 3 bases respectively, with 15 bases between them. This CDR3 is built from 15 residues. The CDR3 DNA sequence: TGTGCCAGCAGTTTCACACAGGATCCTCTCTACGAGCAGTACTTC. This gives the protein CASSFTQDPLYEQYF.

A few counts support this clonotype. The chain recombines TRBV4-3 with TRBJ2-7; D is undetermined. Germline loops: CDR1 LGHNA, CDR2 YSLEER. The CDR3 is 14 amino acids. Trimming stripped 1 base from V and 2 bases from J, with 9 bases between. The chain's CDR3 is CASSQGAAAYEQYF. CDR3 in DNA: TGCGCCAGCAGCCAAGGGGCCGCAGCCTACGAGCAGTACTTC.

This clonotype was detected a few times. A much larger clone is a single base away; this may be a read error. The J gene is TRBJ2-5, the V gene TRBV5-5; D gene uncertain. This CDR3 region has 12 residues. The V gene lost 4 bases and the J gene lost 0 bases, with 4 bases spanning the gap. Germline V CDR1 and CDR2: SGHKS, YYEKEE (reference sequence). The CDR3 protein is CASSRHQETQYF. The CDR3 coding sequence is TGTGCCAGCAGCCGACACCAAGAGACCCAGTACTTC.

The chain is built from TRBV28 and TRBJ2-7, with TRBD2 as a possible D gene (5 bases). Looked up from germline, CDR1 is MDHEN and CDR2 is SYDVKM. The CDR3 sequence is 15 residues long. The V end lost 5 bases, the J end lost 7 bases, and 21 bases lay between the germline ends. CDR3 sequence: CASSPVGDGVGEQYF. The CDR3, as DNA: TGTGCCAGCAGTCCCGTGGGCGACGGGGTGGGAGAGCAGTACTTC.